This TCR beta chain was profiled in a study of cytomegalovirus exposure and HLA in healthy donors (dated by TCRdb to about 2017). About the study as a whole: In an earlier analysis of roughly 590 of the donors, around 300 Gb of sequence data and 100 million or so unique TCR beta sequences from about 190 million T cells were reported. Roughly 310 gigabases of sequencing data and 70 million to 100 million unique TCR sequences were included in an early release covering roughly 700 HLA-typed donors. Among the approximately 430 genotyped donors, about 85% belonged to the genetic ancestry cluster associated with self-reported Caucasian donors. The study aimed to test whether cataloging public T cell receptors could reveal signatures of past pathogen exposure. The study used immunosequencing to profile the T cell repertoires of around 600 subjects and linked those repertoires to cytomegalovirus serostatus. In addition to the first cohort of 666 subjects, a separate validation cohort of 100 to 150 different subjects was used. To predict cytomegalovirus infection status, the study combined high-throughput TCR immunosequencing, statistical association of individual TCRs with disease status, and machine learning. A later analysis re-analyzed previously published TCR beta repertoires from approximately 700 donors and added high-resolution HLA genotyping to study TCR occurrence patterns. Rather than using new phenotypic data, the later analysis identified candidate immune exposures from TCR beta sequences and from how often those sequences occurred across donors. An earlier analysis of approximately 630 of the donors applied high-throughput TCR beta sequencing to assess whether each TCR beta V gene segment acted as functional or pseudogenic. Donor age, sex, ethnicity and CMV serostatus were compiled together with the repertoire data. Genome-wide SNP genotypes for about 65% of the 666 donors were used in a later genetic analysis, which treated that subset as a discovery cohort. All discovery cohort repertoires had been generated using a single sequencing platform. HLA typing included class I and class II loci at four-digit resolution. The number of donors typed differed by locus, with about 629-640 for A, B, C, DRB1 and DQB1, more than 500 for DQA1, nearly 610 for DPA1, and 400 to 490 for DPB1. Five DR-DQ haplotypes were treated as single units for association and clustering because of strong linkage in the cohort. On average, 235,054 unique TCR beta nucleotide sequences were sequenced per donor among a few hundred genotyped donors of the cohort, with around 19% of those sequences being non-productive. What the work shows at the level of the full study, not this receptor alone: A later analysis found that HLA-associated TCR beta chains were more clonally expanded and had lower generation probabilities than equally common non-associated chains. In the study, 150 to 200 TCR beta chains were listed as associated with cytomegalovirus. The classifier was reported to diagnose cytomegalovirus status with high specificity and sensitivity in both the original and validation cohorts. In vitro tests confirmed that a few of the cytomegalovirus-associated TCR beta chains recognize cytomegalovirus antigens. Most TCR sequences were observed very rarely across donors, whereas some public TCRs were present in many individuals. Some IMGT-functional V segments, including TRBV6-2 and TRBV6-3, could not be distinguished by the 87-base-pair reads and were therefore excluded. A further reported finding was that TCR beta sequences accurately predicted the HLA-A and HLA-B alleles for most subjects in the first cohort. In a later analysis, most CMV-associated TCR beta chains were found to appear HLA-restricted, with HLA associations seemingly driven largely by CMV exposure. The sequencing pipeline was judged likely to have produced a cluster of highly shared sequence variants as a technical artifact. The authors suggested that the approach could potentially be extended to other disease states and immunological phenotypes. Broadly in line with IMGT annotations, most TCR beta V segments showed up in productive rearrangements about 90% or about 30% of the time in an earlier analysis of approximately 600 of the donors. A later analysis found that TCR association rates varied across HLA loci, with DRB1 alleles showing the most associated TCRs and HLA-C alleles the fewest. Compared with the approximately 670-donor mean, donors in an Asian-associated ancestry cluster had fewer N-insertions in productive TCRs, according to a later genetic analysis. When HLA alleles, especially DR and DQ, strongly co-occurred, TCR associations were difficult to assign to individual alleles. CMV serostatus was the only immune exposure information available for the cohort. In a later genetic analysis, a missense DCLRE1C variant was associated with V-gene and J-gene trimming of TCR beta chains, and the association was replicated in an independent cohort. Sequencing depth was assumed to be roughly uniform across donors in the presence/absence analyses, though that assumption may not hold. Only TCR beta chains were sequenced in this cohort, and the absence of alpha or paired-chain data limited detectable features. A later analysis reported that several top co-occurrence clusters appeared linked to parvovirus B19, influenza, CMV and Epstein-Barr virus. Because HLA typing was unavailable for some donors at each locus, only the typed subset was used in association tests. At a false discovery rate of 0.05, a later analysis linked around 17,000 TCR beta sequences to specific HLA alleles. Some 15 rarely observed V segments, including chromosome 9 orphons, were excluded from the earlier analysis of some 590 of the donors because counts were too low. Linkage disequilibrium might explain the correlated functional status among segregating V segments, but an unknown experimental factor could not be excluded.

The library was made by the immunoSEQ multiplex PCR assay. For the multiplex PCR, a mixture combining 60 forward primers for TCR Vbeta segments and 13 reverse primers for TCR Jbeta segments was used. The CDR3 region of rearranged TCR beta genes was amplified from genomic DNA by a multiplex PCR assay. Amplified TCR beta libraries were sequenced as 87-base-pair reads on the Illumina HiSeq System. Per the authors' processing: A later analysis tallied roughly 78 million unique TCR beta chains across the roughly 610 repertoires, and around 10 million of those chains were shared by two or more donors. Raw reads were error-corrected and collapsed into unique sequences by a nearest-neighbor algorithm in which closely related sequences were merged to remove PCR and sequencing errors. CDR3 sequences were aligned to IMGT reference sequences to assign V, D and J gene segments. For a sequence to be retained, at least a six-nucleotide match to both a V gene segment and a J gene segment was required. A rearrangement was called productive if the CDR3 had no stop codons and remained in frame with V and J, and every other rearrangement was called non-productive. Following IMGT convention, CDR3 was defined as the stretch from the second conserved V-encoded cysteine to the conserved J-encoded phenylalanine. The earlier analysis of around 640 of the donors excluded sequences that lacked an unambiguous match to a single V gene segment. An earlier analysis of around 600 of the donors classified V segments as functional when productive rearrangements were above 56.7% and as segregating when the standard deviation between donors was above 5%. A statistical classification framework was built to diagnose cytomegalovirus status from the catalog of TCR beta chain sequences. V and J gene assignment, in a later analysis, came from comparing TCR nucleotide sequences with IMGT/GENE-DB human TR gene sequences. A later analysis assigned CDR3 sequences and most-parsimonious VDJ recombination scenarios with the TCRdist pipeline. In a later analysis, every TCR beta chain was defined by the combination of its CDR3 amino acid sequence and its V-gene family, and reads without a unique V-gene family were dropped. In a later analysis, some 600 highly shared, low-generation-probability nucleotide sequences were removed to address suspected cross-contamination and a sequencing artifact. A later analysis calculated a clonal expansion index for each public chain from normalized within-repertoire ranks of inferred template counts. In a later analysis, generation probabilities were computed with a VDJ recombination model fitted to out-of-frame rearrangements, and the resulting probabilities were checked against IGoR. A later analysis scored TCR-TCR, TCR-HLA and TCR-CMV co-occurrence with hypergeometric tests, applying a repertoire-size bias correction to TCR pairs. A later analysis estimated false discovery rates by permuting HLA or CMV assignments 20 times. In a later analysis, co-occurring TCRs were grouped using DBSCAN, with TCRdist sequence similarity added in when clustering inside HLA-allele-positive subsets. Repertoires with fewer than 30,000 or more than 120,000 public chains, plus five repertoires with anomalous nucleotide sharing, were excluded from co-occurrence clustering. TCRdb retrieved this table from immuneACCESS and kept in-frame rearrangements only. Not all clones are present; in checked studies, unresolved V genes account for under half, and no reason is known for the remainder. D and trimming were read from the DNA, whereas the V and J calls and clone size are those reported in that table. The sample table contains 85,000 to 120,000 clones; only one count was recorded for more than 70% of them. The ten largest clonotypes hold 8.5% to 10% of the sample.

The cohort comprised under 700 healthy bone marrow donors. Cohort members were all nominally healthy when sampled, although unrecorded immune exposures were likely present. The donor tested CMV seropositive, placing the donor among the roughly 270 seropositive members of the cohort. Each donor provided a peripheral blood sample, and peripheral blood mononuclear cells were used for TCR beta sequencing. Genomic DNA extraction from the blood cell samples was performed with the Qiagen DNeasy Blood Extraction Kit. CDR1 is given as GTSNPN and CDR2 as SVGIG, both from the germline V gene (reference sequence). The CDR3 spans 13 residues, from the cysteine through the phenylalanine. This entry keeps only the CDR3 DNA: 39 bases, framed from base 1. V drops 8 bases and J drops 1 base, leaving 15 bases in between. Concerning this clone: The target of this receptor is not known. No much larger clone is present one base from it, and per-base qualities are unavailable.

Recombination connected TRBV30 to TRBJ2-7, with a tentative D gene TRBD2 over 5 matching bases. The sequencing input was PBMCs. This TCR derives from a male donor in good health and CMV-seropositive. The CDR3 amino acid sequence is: CAHGRAGSYEQYF. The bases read TGTGCCCACGGGCGGGCAGGATCCTACGAGCAGTACTTC.